Described below is a single T cell receptor (beta chain) sequence and its context. The method was immunoSEQ multiplex PCR; TCRdb's version includes in-frame clones alone and lacks a portion of them. In the table there are some 69,000 clones, about 88% of which are singletons. Germline CDR1 reads GTSNPN; CDR2 reads SVGIG (reference sequence). V lost 2 bases and J lost 9; bases outside the gene matches: 11. This CDR3 has 15 amino acids. The record originates from a study of blood T cell repertoires in COVID-19. The clonotype comes from a woman aged 45-59 years with active COVID-19. The V gene is TRBV30, the J gene TRBJ1-5, with 9 bases identical to TRBD1. The sequencing sample was made of peripheral blood. The CDR3 DNA is TGTGCCTGGAGTTGGCGGGACAGGGATGGGGGGCCCCAGCATTTT. Protein: CAWSWRDRDGGPQHF.